These 10 T cell receptor beta chains share one sample of origin, sequenced in a study of patients and donors after allogeneic stem cell transplantation. MiXCR, applied by TCRdb to the RT-PCR reads, yields one record per CDR3 protein. Seen here are about 230,000 distinct CDR3 sequences, 11% to 15% observed once, and the top ten hold around a tenth. Specimen: blood, either unsorted or a sorted T cell fraction (not recorded which). These receptors originate from a human donor who was either an allogeneic HSCT recipient or a stem cell or donor lymphocyte infusion donor (not recorded which). It is not recorded whose cells these are; they may come from a transplant donor.

The V gene is TRBV20-1, the J gene TRBJ2-4; weak D call: TRBD2 (6 bases). Between the trimmed V and J ends, which lost 3 bases and 4 bases, there was a span of 25 bases. The length of the CDR3 is 18 residues. CDR1 and CDR2 from the germline V gene are DFQATT and SNEGSKA (reference sequence). DNA for the CDR3: TGCAGTGCTAGGATACAGGAGGGACTCAATATCCTGAAAAACATTCAGTACTTC. This codes for CSARIQEGLNILKNIQYF.

This clonotype was seen ten or more times. An end of the junction differs from the germline gene, which may be a read error. The chain links TRBV7-2 to TRBJ2-3; possible D gene TRBD2, 6 bases. CDR3 length: 12 amino acids. CDR1 and CDR2 from the germline V gene are SGHTA and FQGNSA. The CDR3 loop reads CASSSGGLTTEF. CDR3 coding DNA: TGTGCCAGCAGCTCCGGAGGGCTAACCACAGAATTT.

This clonotype was seen only a few times. Its ends do not fully match the called genes, so a read error is possible. This chain connects TRBV12-3 or TRBV12-4 to TRBJ1-1; D uncertain. This CDR3 region has 13 residues. This CDR3 is CASSLVGNSEAFF. For the CDR3, the DNA is TGTGCCAGCAGTTTGGTCGGGAACTCTGAAGCTTTCTTT.

V is TRBV25-1 and J is TRBJ2-3, with D hard to call. The CDR3 consists of 14 residues. The ends were cut back, 2 bases at V and 4 bases at J, with 10 bases in the middle. CDR1 and CDR2 from the germline V gene are MGHDK and SYGVNS. CDR3 bases: TGTGCCAGCAGTGAAGCAAGGGTCGCAGATACGCAGTATTTT. Its translation: CASSEARVADTQYF.

The table lists this clonotype with a few counts. The J gene is TRBJ2-5, the V gene TRBV3-1; 10 bases agree with TRBD2. Germline V lookup: CDR1 LGHDT, CDR2 YNNKEL (reference sequence). The length of the CDR3 is 17 residues. Unmatched junction bases numbered 8, after V lost 1 base and J lost 3 bases. The CDR3 region is CASSQAPSGSRKETQYF. The CDR3 bases are TGTGCCAGCAGCCAAGCGCCTAGCGGGAGTAGAAAAGAGACCCAGTACTTC.

This clonotype has at least ten counts. The chain recombines TRBV4-2 with TRBJ1-1; TRBD1 matches at 7 bases. The length of the CDR3 is 15 residues. J lost 5 bases, V lost 2 bases, and 8 bases had no gene match. Germline V gene sequence: CDR1 LGHNA, CDR2 YNFKEQ. This CDR3 is CASSQTTGAGTEAFF. Written as DNA, the CDR3 is TGTGCCAGCAGCCAAACAACAGGGGCCGGGACTGAAGCTTTCTTT.

The chain joins TRBV12-3 or TRBV12-4 to TRBJ2-7; D call uncertain. V lost 6 bases, J lost 0 bases, and 12 bases lay in between. The CDR3 extends over 14 amino acids. The CDR3 DNA reads TGTGCCAGCAGACCCCGACGGAACTCCTACGAGCAGTACTTC. Translation gives CASRPRRNSYEQYF.

This clonotype has only a few counts. V gene TRBV5-1 combines with J gene TRBJ2-2, with a tentative D call TRBD1 (5 bases). Trimming pared 0 bases from V and 5 bases from J, leaving 14 bases between. This CDR3 spans 16 amino acids. Germline CDR1 and CDR2: SGHRS and YFSETQ. This chain's CDR3 is CASSLASGYGTGELFF. The CDR3 nucleotides are TGCGCCAGCAGCTTGGCCTCAGGGTATGGGACCGGGGAGCTGTTTTTT.

This chain connects TRBV11-2 to TRBJ2-3; the D call may be TRBD1 or TRBD2 (5 bases each). The CDR3 runs to 15 residues. The V gene's germline CDR1 is SGHAT and CDR2 FQNNGV. Trimming took off 6 bases at V and 0 bases at J, with 13 bases between the two ends. CDR3 bases: TGTGCCAGCAGATCACGAGGGGCCAGCACAGATACGCAGTATTTT. Its translation is CASRSRGASTDTQYF.

This clonotype has only a few counts. CDR3 sequence reads: CSAPDPQGHSPLHF. The CDR3 DNA is TGCAGTGCCCCTGACCCGCAGGGACATTCACCCCTCCACTTT. The chain uses TRBV20-1 and TRBJ1-6, with D possibly TRBD1 on 5 matching bases. The V end lost 6 bases, the J end lost 8 bases, and 17 bases lay between the germline ends. The germline CDR1 and CDR2 sequences are DFQATT and SNEGSKA (reference sequence). The CDR3 is 14 residues long.